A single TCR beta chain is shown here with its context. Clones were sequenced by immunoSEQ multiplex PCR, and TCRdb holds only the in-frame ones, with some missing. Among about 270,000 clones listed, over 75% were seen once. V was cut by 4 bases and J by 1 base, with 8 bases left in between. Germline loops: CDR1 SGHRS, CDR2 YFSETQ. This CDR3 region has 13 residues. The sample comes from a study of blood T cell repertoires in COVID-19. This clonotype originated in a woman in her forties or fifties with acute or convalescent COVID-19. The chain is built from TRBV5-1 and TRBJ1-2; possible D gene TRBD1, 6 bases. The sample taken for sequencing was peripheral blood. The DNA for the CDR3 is TGCGCCAGCAGCGAGGACAGTAACTATGGCTACACCTTC. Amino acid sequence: CASSEDSNYGYTF.